These T cell receptor beta chains were read from a single sample in a study of identical twins. TCRdb independently ran MiXCR on the 5' RACE reads; one entry per CDR3 protein. Of hundreds of thousands of distinct CDR3 sequences listed, over 5% are singletons. The specimen sequenced was naive T cells sorted from blood. These receptors originate from a man between 18 and 35 years old in good health. Both conserved end residues are part of each CDR3. A D gene is named only where the DNA matches it firmly. Clone size is stated in some rows and not others, as once, few, many or a class when expanded.

j_call v_call clone_size d_call cdr3_nt cdr3_aa
TRBJ2-5 TRBV5-1 few TRBD2 TGCGCCAGCAGCTTAAAGCGGGAGGGCCGATGGGGATCCACCCAGTACTTC CASSLKREGRWGSTQYF
TRBJ1-3 TRBV4-3 many . TGCGCCAGCAGCCAAGAGGACAGCTACTCTGGAAACACCATATATTTT CASSQEDSYSGNTIYF
TRBJ2-7 TRBV7-2 many . TGTGCCAGCAGCTACACCCCTGGGAGGAGCTCCTACGAGCAGTACTTC CASSYTPGRSSYEQYF
TRBJ1-1 TRBV5-4 many . TGTGCCAGCAGCTTTCATTATGCGAACACTGAAGCTTTCTTT CASSFHYANTEAFF
TRBJ2-6 TRBV15 . . TGTGCCACCAGCAGAGGGGGTCTCTCTGGGGCCAACGTCCTGACTTTC CATSRGGLSGANVLTF
TRBJ2-1 TRBV3-1 . . TGTGCCAGCAGCCAAGAAGGGGGGCCCTACAATGAGCAGTTCTTC CASSQEGGPYNEQFF
TRBJ2-3 TRBV5-6 many . TGTGCCAGGGGAGCGGAAGCACAGATAACGCAGTATTTT CARGAEAQITQYF
TRBJ2-1 TRBV25-1 few TRBD2 TGTGCCAGCAGTGCCCGACTAGCTCGCAATGAGCAGTTCTTC CASSARLARNEQFF
TRBJ2-3 TRBV14 . . TGTGCCAGCAGCCATTACAGGGATCCCCCCACAGATACGCAGTATTTT CASSHYRDPPTDTQYF
TRBJ2-1 TRBV6-1 many . TGTGCCAGCAGTGCCGGGACCAGGAATGAGCAGTTCTTC CASSAGTRNEQFF
TRBJ2-3 TRBV7-9 . TRBD2 TGTGCCAGCAGCTCGGGACTAGCGGGAGGTTTCACAGATACGCAGTATTTT CASSSGLAGGFTDTQYF
TRBJ2-1 TRBV5-1 many . TGCGCCAGCAGCCTTCAGGGCCTAGAGCAGTTCTTC CASSLQGLEQFF
TRBJ2-1 TRBV20-1 few TRBD2 TGCAGTGCTGAGACTAGCGTCGACAATGAGCAGTTCTTC CSAETSVDNEQFF
TRBJ1-5 TRBV5-5 many TRBD1 TGTGCCAGCAGACTTGACAGGGGAGGGCAGCCCCAGCATTTT CASRLDRGGQPQHF
TRBJ2-1 TRBV24-1 many TRBD2 TGTGCCACCAGTGATTTGCCAGCGGGAGGGCCCTCGGGGAATGAGCAGTTCTTC CATSDLPAGGPSGNEQFF
TRBJ2-1 TRBV7-9 . . TGTGCCAGCAGCTTATCTAGGTTGGATGAGCAGTTCTTC CASSLSRLDEQFF
TRBJ2-1 TRBV6-5 many . TGTGCCAGCAGTTACTCGGGGCTGGCCCTCAATGAGCAGTTCTTC CASSYSGLALNEQFF
TRBJ2-3 TRBV9 many TRBD2 TGTGCCAGCAGCGGGAGCGGGAGAGGTACAGATACGCAGTATTTT CASSGSGRGTDTQYF
TRBJ2-7 TRBV30 few TRBD1 TGTGCCTGGAGTGTACAGGGGAGTTACGAGCAGTACTTC CAWSVQGSYEQYF